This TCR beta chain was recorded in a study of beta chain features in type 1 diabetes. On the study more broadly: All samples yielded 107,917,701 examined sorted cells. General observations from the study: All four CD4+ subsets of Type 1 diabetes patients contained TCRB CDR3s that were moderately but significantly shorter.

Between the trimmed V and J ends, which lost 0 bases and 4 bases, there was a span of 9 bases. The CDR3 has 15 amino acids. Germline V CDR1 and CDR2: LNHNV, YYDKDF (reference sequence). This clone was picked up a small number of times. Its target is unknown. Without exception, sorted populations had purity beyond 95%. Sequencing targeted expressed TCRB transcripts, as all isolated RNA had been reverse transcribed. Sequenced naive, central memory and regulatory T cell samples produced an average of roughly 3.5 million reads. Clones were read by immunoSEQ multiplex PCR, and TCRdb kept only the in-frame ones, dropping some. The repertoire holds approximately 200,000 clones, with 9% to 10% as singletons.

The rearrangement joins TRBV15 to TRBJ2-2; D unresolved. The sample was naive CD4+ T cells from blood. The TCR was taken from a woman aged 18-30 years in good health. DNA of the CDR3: TGTGCCACCAGCAGAGATTGGCAGTTCACCGGGGAGCTGTTTTTT. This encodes CATSRDWQFTGELFF.